This TCR beta chain was captured in a study of CD8 T cells in ankylosing spondylitis. Study observations and caveats: As for the disease-linked clones, they showed a CD8+ phenotype and occurred at relatively low frequencies in peripheral blood. Reportedly, matched ankylosing spondylitis synovial fluid was significantly enriched for disease-linked clones. Seemingly characteristic of ankylosing spondylitis blood was a TCR beta motif consisting of eight highly homologous variants.

V dropped 0 bases and J dropped 6; count of bases not matched to a gene: 5. Germline lookup yields CDR1 SGDLS and CDR2 YYNGEE. The CDR3 is 15 amino acids. This clonotype was observed many times. Its antigen is still unknown. Each TCR beta library was made by quantitative 5'-RACE that incorporated molecular barcodes. TCRdb recomputed calls from the 5' RACE reads with MiXCR, one row per CDR3 protein. The table lists about 30,000 distinct CDR3 sequences, 5.3% of them singletons. Specimen: blood, either unsorted or a sorted T cell fraction (not recorded which). The chain couples TRBV9 to TRBJ2-1; 8 nucleotides line up with TRBD2. The sequence came from a female donor with ankylosing spondylitis or in good health (not recorded which). Here the CDR3 DNA reads TGTGCCAGCAGCGTAGACCCCGGGAGGGGCAATGAGCAGTTCTTC. It specifies CASSVDPGRGNEQFF.